The rows below give T cell receptor beta chains drawn from one sample of a study of blood T cell repertoires in COVID-19. Sequencing was performed with immunoSEQ multiplex PCR; in TCRdb, only in-frame clones are kept and a portion is missing. The sample includes around 140,000 clones, 85% to 90% seen only once; the top ten take 11%. Sequenced input: PBMCs or T cells enriched from blood (not recorded which). The receptors derive from a man in his sixties who had recovered from COVID-19. Both conserved end residues are part of each CDR3. Only part of the rows carry a size: once, few, many, or a class if the clone is expanded.

TRBV6-5	-	TRBJ1-5	CATTGGPNQPQHF
TRBV18	-	TRBJ2-6	CASSPRLAGGLSGANVLTF
TRBV28	-	TRBJ1-4	CASCWGANEKLFF
TRBV3-1/TRBV3-2	-	TRBJ1-2	CASSQGWAAGGYTF
TRBV14	-	TRBJ1-2	CASSQALGWGYTF
TRBV12-5	-	TRBJ1-5	CASGWTGKNQPQHF
TRBV5-1	-	TRBJ1-5	CASSFRGGNQPQHF
TRBV2	-	TRBJ2-3	CASRASGYGRDTQYF
TRBV4-2	few	TRBJ1-2	CASSQASGSYGYTF
TRBV9	-	TRBJ1-1	CASSVYSGTEAFF
TRBV9	-	TRBJ1-6	CASSVVVDSPLHF
TRBV5-8	-	TRBJ1-6	CASSRSPGQGIGYSPLHF
TRBV28	-	TRBJ1-2	CASSFSVSYGYTF
TRBV3-1/TRBV3-2	-	TRBJ2-5	CASSRLNRALGETQYF
TRBV27	few	TRBJ1-2	CASSLTGLNYGYTF
TRBV19	-	TRBJ1-6	CASTQGSRENSPLHF
TRBV14	-	TRBJ1-3	CASSHRRDARFSGNTIYF
TRBV25-1	-	TRBJ2-2	CASSEWAGESNTGELFF
TRBV7-8	-	TRBJ1-6	CASDTTGALSSYNSPLHF
TRBV3-1/TRBV3-2	-	TRBJ2-1	CASSHPPGLAGGLTVNEQFF
TRBV15	-	TRBJ2-4	CAISAGQEGIQYF
TRBV18	-	TRBJ2-2	CASSPDRTNTGELFF
TRBV5-4	-	TRBJ2-7	CASSLVEGAGEQYF
TRBV3-1/TRBV3-2	-	TRBJ2-5	CASSHPRGQETQYF
TRBV6-5	-	TRBJ2-7	CASSMYSGGQYEQYF
TRBV9	few	TRBJ2-7	CASSVTGTTGEQYF
TRBV3-1/TRBV3-2	once	TRBJ2-3	CASSQERFGGSSTDTQYF
TRBV20-1	-	TRBJ2-7	CSASSLSDRVISYEQYF
TRBV5-1	-	TRBJ1-4	CASSHASLQGINEKLFF
TRBV15	-	TRBJ2-7	CATSPGGGPTYEQYF
TRBV9	-	TRBJ1-6	CASSNRMGQGMNSPLHF
TRBV13	-	TRBJ1-1	CASSRQLEAFF
TRBV7-9	-	TRBJ2-7	CASSSLEGRVYEQYF
TRBV10-3	-	TRBJ1-6	CAISEAGAGATSPLHF
TRBV4-1	once	TRBJ2-1	CASSQNSGQSSYNEQFF
TRBV2	-	TRBJ1-2	CASSEYDGAGGGYTF
TRBV30	-	TRBJ1-5	CAWSPTDNQPQHF
TRBV19	-	TRBJ1-3	CASSRGNSGNTIYF
TRBV19	few	TRBJ1-1	CASSINGQGLSEAFF
TRBV10-2	-	TRBJ1-6	CASSVDMVNSPLHF
TRBV10-2	-	TRBJ1-1	CASSRGTEAFF
TRBV5-6	-	TRBJ1-3	CASSSDSFPGNTIYF
TRBV6-2/TRBV6-3	-	TRBJ2-3	CASSYSTGGYQSTDTQYF
TRBV15	-	TRBJ1-2	CATSRNAGYGYTF
TRBV11-3	-	TRBJ2-7	CASSLGGGGIGYEQYF
TRBV5-4	-	TRBJ2-7	CASSNPGTGVYEQYF
TRBV5-1	-	TRBJ2-4	CASNPGTVIAKNIQYF
TRBV3-1/TRBV3-2	-	TRBJ2-5	CASSPLDSSEQETQYF
TRBV10-3	-	TRBJ1-1	CAFGTGKNTEAFF
TRBV28	-	TRBJ2-1	CASSLLGLAGGYNEQFF
TRBV24-1	-	TRBJ2-3	CATSLAGAHDTQYF
TRBV19	few	TRBJ1-5	CASSRLQGGGQPQHF